This TCR beta chain was profiled in a study of T cells in Graves' hyperthyroidism and ophthalmopathy (dated by TCRdb to about 2019). Turning to the overall study: Peripheral blood was collected at initial diagnosis, before any treatment. Thyroid tissue and blood T-cell repertoires from six or seven Graves' hyperthyroidism patients were also compared in the study. TCR V-J signatures able to tell the groups apart were searched for in a discovery cohort of 90 to 100 patients, of whom 40 to 45 had Graves' ophthalmopathy and 55 to 65 had stable Graves' hyperthyroidism. The paper reports TCR Vbeta CDR3 sequencing of some 140 peripheral blood samples: 40 to 45 ophthalmopathy, 75 to 80 hyperthyroidism and approximately 17 progressor patients. The roughly 99 discovery patients were divided at random into training and test sets in a 7:3 ratio. An independent validation cohort of fewer than 20 hyperthyroidism patients and about 16 patients who later progressed to ophthalmopathy tested prospective prediction of ophthalmopathy. After sampling, hyperthyroidism patients received methimazole starting at 30 mg daily, and ophthalmopathy patients received high-dose intravenous methylprednisolone. Study-wide findings and limitations: In validation, the model predicted progression to ophthalmopathy a median of roughly 6.2 months before onset, with about 64% sensitivity and almost 75% specificity. No statistical method was used to fix the sample size in advance, and group allocation was not hidden from the investigators. A model built on a 13 V-J signature distinguished ophthalmopathy from stable hyperthyroidism, reaching around 90% sensitivity and approximately 81% specificity in cross-validation and 80%/75% in testing. Most expanded thyroid clonotypes (frequency above 0.001) were also detected in blood, a finding suggesting that blood repertoires may reflect thyroid immune responses.

Moderately to severely active disease, a Clinical Activity Score of at least 3, a NOSPECS grade of at least 4, and a duration under 3 months were present in ophthalmopathy patients. Any patient with an uncontrolled infection, another autoimmune disease, pregnancy or lactation was excluded. Diagnoses relied on clinical symptoms, serum thyroxine and TRAb, thyroid ultrasound and orbital computed tomography. PBMCs were separated from roughly 10 ml of fresh peripheral blood using Ficoll-Paque density gradient centrifugation. Trizol reagent was used to extract total RNA, and RNA quality was then checked on an Agilent 2100 Bioanalyzer. From a lookup of the germline V gene (reference sequence), CDR1 and CDR2 are DFQATT and SNEGSKA. Taken from cysteine to phenylalanine, the CDR3 has 15 residues. The CDR3 DNA has 45 bases and is translated from base 1. V and J are trimmed by 1 base and 2 bases, and the gene matches miss 5 bases of the junction.

This clonotype was recorded at least ten times. No cognate antigen has been identified for it. Within one base of it there is no much larger clone, and no base qualities were kept. Amplification of TCR beta CDR3 regions was carried out from RNA transcripts. The TCR CDR3 was subjected to a first round of RT-PCR using the HTBI primer set and the Qiagen OneStep RT-PCR kit. Libraries were constructed in a second round of multiplex PCR, after which size selection and purification were carried out. Sequencing of the libraries was done on an Illumina HiSeq2000 using paired-end 100 bp reads. The source study handled its data this way. SOAPnuke was used to process the raw data, with reads discarded if the reads contained adapters or uncalled bases, had a mean Phred below 15, or lacked an exact constant-primer or identifier match. COPE v1.2.5 was used to merge high-quality paired reads, and clonotypes were defined as unique nucleotide sequences. MiTCR v1.1 was used to align the clonotypes against IMGT TRBV, TRBD and TRBJ reference segments. The analysis included only V-J combinations with a frequency above 0.0001, which together covered 98% to 99.2% of the repertoires. The TCS score was defined as the ratio of F50 (clonal expansion) to E x V (chaos), calculated using BLOSUM62-based TCRdist between CDR3 peptides within each V-J. Welch's t-statistics and random forest reduced 514 V-J features to 13, which were used in a naive Bayes classifier (R e1071). Clones were called with MiXCR by TCRdb after fastp trimmed the public reads at Q25, and only in-frame beta chains were retained. A single entry per CDR3 protein holds the most common genes and DNA from its merged rows. The V and J calls follow TCRdb's processing rather than the paper's. For this sample there are a few hundred thousand distinct CDR3 sequences; approximately 22% appear just once. In total, the top ten clones hold around 47% of the sample.

Source material: blood. The receptor was isolated from a woman in her 70s with Graves' ophthalmopathy. Here the chain combines TRBV20-1 and TRBJ2-3; TRBD2 lines up with 8 middle nucleotides. The CDR3 loop reads CSARGQLADTDTQYF. Here is the DNA: TGCAGTGCTAGAGGCCAACTAGCGGACACAGATACGCAGTATTTT.